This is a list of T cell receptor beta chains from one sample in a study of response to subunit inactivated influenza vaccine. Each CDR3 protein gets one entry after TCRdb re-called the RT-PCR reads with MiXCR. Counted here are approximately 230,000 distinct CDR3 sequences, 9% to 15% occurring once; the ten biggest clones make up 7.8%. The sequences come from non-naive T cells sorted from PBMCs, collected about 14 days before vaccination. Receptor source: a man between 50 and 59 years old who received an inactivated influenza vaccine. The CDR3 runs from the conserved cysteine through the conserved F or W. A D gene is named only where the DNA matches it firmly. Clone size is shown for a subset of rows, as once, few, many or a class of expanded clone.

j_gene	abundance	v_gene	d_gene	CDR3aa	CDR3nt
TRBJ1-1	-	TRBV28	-	CASHFRLNTEAFF	TGTGCCAGCCATTTCAGACTGAACACTGAAGCTTTCTTT
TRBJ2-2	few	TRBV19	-	CASSSPGSGTGELFF	TGTGCCAGTAGTTCCCCGGGAAGTGGCACCGGGGAGCTGTTTTTT
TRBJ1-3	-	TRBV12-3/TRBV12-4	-	CASGLLAYSGNTIYF	TGTGCCAGCGGACTCCTCGCTTACTCTGGAAACACCATATATTTT
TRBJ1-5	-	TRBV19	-	CASSIEGHQPQHF	TGTGCCAGTAGTATAGAGGGGCACCAGCCCCAGCATTTT
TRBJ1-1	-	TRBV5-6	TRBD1	CASSLPDRGTEAFF	TGTGCCAGCAGCTTACCCGACAGGGGAACTGAAGCTTTCTTT
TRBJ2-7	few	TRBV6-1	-	CATFGIGSYEQYF	TGTGCCACCTTCGGGATCGGGTCCTACGAGCAGTACTTC
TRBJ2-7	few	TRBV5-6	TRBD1	CASSLRATGTGYPYF	TGTGCCAGCAGCTTGAGGGCCACCGGGACAGGGTACCCTTACTTC
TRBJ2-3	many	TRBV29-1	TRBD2	CSVSRGGTSTDTQYF	TGCAGCGTTTCCCGGGGGGGTACTAGCACAGATACGCAGTATTTT
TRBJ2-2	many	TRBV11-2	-	CASSSNRGGELFF	TGTGCCAGCAGCTCTAACCGGGGCGGGGAGCTGTTTTTT
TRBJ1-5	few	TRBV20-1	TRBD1	CSARATGGSNQPQHF	TGCAGTGCTAGAGCGACAGGGGGCTCCAATCAGCCCCAGCATTTT